The 5 T cell receptor beta chains below come from one sample, sequenced in a study of identical twins. Each CDR3 protein is one row after TCRdb ran MiXCR on the 5' RACE reads. Here the sample spans a few hundred thousand distinct CDR3 sequences, about 15% being singletons. The data were also submitted as part of a second study, on yellow fever vaccine responses in identical twins.

Sequencing used CD4+ T cells sorted from blood. Receptor source: a young woman in good health.

The chain couples TRBV2 to TRBJ1-5; 7 bases are a match to TRBD1. After removal of 8 bases from V and 0 bases from J, the junction contained 7 bases not matched to a gene. The CDR3 covers 15 residues. Germline V gene sequence: CDR1 SNHLY, CDR2 FYNNEI. CDR3 region: CASGNSGGSNQPQHF. Written as DNA, the CDR3 is TGTGCCAGCGGAAACTCAGGGGGTAGCAATCAGCCCCAGCATTTT.

The chain has TRBV5-1 and TRBJ1-1; the D gene is possibly TRBD1 (6 bases). The length of the CDR3 is 14 residues. V lost 2 bases to trimming and J lost 5 bases, with 13 bases between them. CDR1 is SGHRS and CDR2 is YFSETQ in the germline V gene. CDR3 sequence reads: CASSFSGEATEAFF. The CDR3 DNA reads TGCGCCAGCAGCTTCTCAGGGGAAGCGACTGAAGCTTTCTTT. The full variable domain, rest sourced from reference TRBV5-1 and TRBJ1-1, is KAGVTQTPRYLIKTRGQQVTLSCSPISGHRSVSWYQQTPGQGLQFLFEYFSETQRNKGNFPGRFSGRQFSNSRSEMNVSTLELGDSALYLCASSFSGEATEAFFGQGTRLTVV.

This clonotype was picked up a small number of times. V and J are TRBV14 and TRBJ1-1; D might be TRBD1 (5 bases). Trimming removed 0 bases from V and 3 bases from J, with 8 bases in between. Looked up from germline, CDR1 is SGHDN and CDR2 is FVKESK. CDR3 length: 14 residues. CDR3 nucleotides: TGTGCCAGCAGCCAAGATTGGGGCTACACTGAAGCTTTCTTT. Encoded protein: CASSQDWGYTEAFF.

The rearrangement uses TRBV20-1 and TRBJ1-4; D gene ambiguous. Germline V CDR1 and CDR2: DFQATT, SNEGSKA (reference sequence). CDR3 length equals 14 residues. Deletions cut 3 bases from V and 7 bases from J, with 15 bases between. CDR3 coding DNA: TGCAGTGCTAGCGGTCTCCCAGTAGGTGAAAAACTGTTTTTT. Protein sequence: CSASGLPVGEKLFF.

The V call is TRBV12-3 or TRBV12-4, the J call TRBJ2-2; D is undetermined. V was cut by 3 bases and J by 0 bases, with 8 bases left in between. This CDR3 comprises 15 residues. The CDR3 spells CASSLRQTNTGELFF. DNA of the CDR3: TGTGCCAGCAGTTTGCGTCAGACGAACACCGGGGAGCTGTTTTTT.